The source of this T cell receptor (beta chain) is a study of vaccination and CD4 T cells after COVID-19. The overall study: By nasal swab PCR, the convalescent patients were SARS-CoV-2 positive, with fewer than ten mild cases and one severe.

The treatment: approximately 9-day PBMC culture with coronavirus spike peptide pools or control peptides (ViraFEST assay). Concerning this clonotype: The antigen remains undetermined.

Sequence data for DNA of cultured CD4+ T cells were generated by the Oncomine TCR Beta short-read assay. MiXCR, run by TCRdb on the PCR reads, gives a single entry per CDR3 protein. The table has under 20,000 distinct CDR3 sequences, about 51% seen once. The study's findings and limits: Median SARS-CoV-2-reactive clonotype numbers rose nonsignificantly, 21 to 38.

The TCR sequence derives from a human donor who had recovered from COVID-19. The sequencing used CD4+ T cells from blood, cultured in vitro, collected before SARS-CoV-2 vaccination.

The CDR3 DNA reads as TGTGCCAGCAGCTTGACAGCCATAAATTCACCCCTCCACTTT. This codes for CASSLTAINSPLHF. The chain has TRBV7-3 and TRBJ1-6, with a weak D call TRBD1 (5 bases). Germline values: CDR1 SGHTA, CDR2 FQGTGA. V lost 3 bases to trimming and J lost 7 bases, with 10 bases between them. The CDR3 length is 14 residues.